The entry below describes one TCR beta chain. The antigen is not known. The repertoire was sequenced with immunoSEQ multiplex PCR; TCRdb's copy has only in-frame clones and lacks some. This sample has about 130,000 clones, with around 90% found just once. The record originates from a study of T cell responses to AZD1222 COVID-19 vaccine. Study-wide findings and caveats: White British donors predominated, females outnumbered males, and clonal diversity was possibly underestimated. The breadth and depth of Spike-specific TCRs increased once two AZD1222 doses had been given. At 160-218 and 743-854, vaccine-associated CD4 TCRs were dominant, and they spanned spike. Close to half of spike-specific TCRs reportedly recognize unmutated variant regions.

This receptor was obtained from an adult in good health. The sequencing here drew on peripheral blood, taken on day 0 of AZD1222 vaccination.

CDR3 sequence reads: CASSLVDSNQPQHF. DNA for the CDR3: TGTGCCAGCAGTTTAGTTGATAGCAATCAGCCCCAGCATTTT. V and J are TRBV28 and TRBJ1-5; D remains ambiguous. V was clipped by 2 bases and J by 0 bases, with 5 bases between them. The germline gives CDR1 MDHEN, CDR2 SYDVKM. The CDR3 contains 14 residues. Supplemented by reference TRBV28 and TRBJ1-5, the full variable domain reads DVKVTQSSRYLVKRTGEKVFLECVQDMDHENMFWYRQDPGLGLRLIYFSYDVKMKEKGDIPEGYSVSREKKERFSLILESASTNQTSMYLCASSLVDSNQPQHFGDGTRLSIL.